These 9 T cell receptor beta chains came from one sample sequenced in a study of T cell responses to AZD1222 COVID-19 vaccine. The data were produced by immunoSEQ multiplex PCR, yet TCRdb's version contains in-frame clones alone and is incomplete. Of about 150,000 clones listed, roughly 93% are singletons. The sequencing used peripheral blood, collected 28 days after the second AZD1222 dose. The receptors originated from an adult who received the AZD1222 COVID-19 vaccine.

This clone was seen once. This chain links TRBV6-5 with TRBJ1-4; D ambiguous. Germline-derived CDR1 and CDR2 are MNHEY and SVGAGI. The germline V and J ends were trimmed by 1 base and 8 bases, with 8 bases remaining between them. There are 13 residues in the CDR3. CDR3 nucleotide sequence: TGTGCCAGCAGTTACTACCAAAGAGAAAAACTGTTTTTT. Translating gives CASSYYQREKLFF.

V is TRBV5-5 and J is TRBJ1-3; D perhaps matches TRBD1 (6 bases). The CDR3 consists of 13 residues. V dropped 8 bases and J dropped 0 bases, with 9 bases sitting between them. Germline V lookup: CDR1 SGHKS, CDR2 YYEKEE (reference sequence). CDR3 sequence (DNA): TGTGCCAGTCGACAGGCCTCTGGAAACACCATATATTTT. This gives the protein CASRQASGNTIYF.

J is TRBJ1-5 and V is TRBV28; 7 bases align to TRBD1. The CDR3 is made up of 17 amino acids. Germline V CDR1 and CDR2: MDHEN, SYDVKM. Trimming at V came to 8 bases and at J to 4 bases, leaving 17 bases not matched to a gene. The CDR3 reads CASDPRGGQLLNQPQHF. CDR3 in DNA: TGTGCCAGCGACCCCAGGGGGGGACAACTTCTGAATCAGCCCCAGCATTTT.

The genes are TRBV7-3 and TRBJ2-1; TRBD2 matches at 12 bases. V lost 1 base to trimming and J lost 7 bases; unmatched junction nucleotides: 11. The CDR3 has 18 residues. CDR1 is SGHTA, CDR2 FQGTGA, per germline. The CDR3 nucleotides read TGTGCCAGCAGCTTAAACCCCTCCCTAGCGGGGGGGCCGAATGAGCAGTTCTTC. Protein product: CASSLNPSLAGGPNEQFF.

The rearrangement joins TRBV19 to TRBJ2-7; D remains unclear. V shed 3 bases and J shed 0 bases, with 12 bases lying between them. The CDR3 covers 15 residues. The germline CDR1 and CDR2 sequences are LNHDA and SQIVND (reference sequence). The CDR3 sequence: CASSMTGVSSYEQYF. The DNA of the CDR3 is TGTGCCAGTAGTATGACGGGTGTGAGCTCCTACGAGCAGTACTTC.

The chain uses TRBV28 and TRBJ2-1; D remains ambiguous. Trimming stripped 2 bases from V and 3 bases from J, with 5 bases between. The CDR3 extends over 13 amino acids. Germline loops: CDR1 MDHEN, CDR2 SYDVKM. CDR3 in amino acids: CASSLGNYNEQFF. For the CDR3, the DNA is TGTGCCAGCAGTTTAGGCAACTACAATGAGCAGTTCTTC.

This chain connects TRBV19 to TRBJ2-1, with 11 bases aligning to TRBD2. The germline CDR1 and CDR2 sequences are LNHDA and SQIVND (reference sequence). The CDR3 runs to 14 residues. The V segment lost 7 bases and the J segment 6 bases; nucleotides outside the gene matches: 5. The chain's CDR3 is CASTRLAGFNEQFF. CDR3 nucleotides: TGTGCCAGTACCCGACTAGCGGGGTTCAATGAGCAGTTCTTC.

The chain joins TRBV19 to TRBJ1-2, with TRBD1 identical over 11 bases. Germline V gene lookup returns CDR1 LNHDA and CDR2 SQIVND (reference sequence). Trimming removed 5 bases from V and 6 bases from J; junction bases left unmatched: 8. The CDR3 loop spans 15 amino acids. CDR3 sequence reads: CASSHLRDRGNGYTF. CDR3 in DNA: TGTGCCAGTAGTCATCTCCGGGACAGGGGGAATGGCTACACCTTC. Variable domain in full (rest from reference TRBV19 and TRBJ1-2): DGGITQSPKYLFRKEGQNVTLSCEQNLNHDAMYWYRQDPGQGLRLIYYSQIVNDFQKGDIAEGYSVSREKKESFPLTVTSAQKNPTAFYLCASSHLRDRGNGYTFGSGTRLTVV.

The chain employs TRBV6-5 and TRBJ2-3, with D unclear. The CDR3 consists of 11 residues. The V end lost 7 bases, the J end lost 12 bases, and 14 bases lay between the germline ends. Per the germline V gene, CDR1 is MNHEY and CDR2 is SVGAGI. DNA for the CDR3: TGTGCCAGCACCGGTTTGCCCCGTCAGTATTTT. This gives the protein CASTGLPRQYF.